This T cell receptor beta chain was obtained from a study of blood T cell repertoires in COVID-19. On the study more broadly: Collection of acute and convalescent COVID-19 samples took place in the United States, Italy and Spain. Sample material is recorded as cDNA or gDNA derived from T cells, B-cell-depleted T cells, or PBMCs.

Between the trimmed V and J ends, which lost 4 bases and 1 base, there was a span of 11 bases. Germline CDR1 and CDR2: SNHLY and FYNNEI. The CDR3 is 14 residues long. In this sample, this clone turned up a few times. Per the original data handling: Reference gene primer amplification in the assay estimated nucleated cell counts. Repertoires were generated with immunoSEQ multiplex PCR, while TCRdb's copy carries only in-frame clones and drops some. The V and J calls and the clone size are those of that table, but D and trimming were determined from the DNA. Here the sample spans fewer than 100,000 clones, about 93% being singletons.

The TCR was taken from an elderly woman with acute or convalescent COVID-19. The specimen sequenced was peripheral blood. The chain recombines TRBV2 with TRBJ2-7, with TRBD1 as a possible D gene (5 bases). The CDR3 DNA reads as TGTGCCAGCAGTGGGGTTAGGGGATCCTACGAGCAGTACTTC. It yields the protein CASSGVRGSYEQYF.